The clone carrying this TCR beta chain was counted a single time. Antigen: not known. The data derive from a study of T cell repertoires in cytomegalovirus infection. TCRdb analysed the reads with MiXCR anew, one entry per CDR3 protein. The sample contains about 740,000 distinct CDR3 sequences, roughly 33% of which appear only once. CDR3 length equals 11 residues. The ends were cut back, 3 bases at V and 11 bases at J, with 8 bases in the middle. J is TRBJ2-1 and V is TRBV12-3 or TRBV12-4; TRBD1 or TRBD2 may be the D gene (5 bases each). The clonotype originates from a human donor in good health (CMV status not recorded). Some clones in this sample may be carry-over from other donors' samples. The source was cultured PBMCs, collected from culture after CMV antigen stimulation. DNA for the CDR3: TGTGCCAGCAGTTTCGAGGGGAAGCAGTTCTTC. Its translation: CASSFEGKQFF.